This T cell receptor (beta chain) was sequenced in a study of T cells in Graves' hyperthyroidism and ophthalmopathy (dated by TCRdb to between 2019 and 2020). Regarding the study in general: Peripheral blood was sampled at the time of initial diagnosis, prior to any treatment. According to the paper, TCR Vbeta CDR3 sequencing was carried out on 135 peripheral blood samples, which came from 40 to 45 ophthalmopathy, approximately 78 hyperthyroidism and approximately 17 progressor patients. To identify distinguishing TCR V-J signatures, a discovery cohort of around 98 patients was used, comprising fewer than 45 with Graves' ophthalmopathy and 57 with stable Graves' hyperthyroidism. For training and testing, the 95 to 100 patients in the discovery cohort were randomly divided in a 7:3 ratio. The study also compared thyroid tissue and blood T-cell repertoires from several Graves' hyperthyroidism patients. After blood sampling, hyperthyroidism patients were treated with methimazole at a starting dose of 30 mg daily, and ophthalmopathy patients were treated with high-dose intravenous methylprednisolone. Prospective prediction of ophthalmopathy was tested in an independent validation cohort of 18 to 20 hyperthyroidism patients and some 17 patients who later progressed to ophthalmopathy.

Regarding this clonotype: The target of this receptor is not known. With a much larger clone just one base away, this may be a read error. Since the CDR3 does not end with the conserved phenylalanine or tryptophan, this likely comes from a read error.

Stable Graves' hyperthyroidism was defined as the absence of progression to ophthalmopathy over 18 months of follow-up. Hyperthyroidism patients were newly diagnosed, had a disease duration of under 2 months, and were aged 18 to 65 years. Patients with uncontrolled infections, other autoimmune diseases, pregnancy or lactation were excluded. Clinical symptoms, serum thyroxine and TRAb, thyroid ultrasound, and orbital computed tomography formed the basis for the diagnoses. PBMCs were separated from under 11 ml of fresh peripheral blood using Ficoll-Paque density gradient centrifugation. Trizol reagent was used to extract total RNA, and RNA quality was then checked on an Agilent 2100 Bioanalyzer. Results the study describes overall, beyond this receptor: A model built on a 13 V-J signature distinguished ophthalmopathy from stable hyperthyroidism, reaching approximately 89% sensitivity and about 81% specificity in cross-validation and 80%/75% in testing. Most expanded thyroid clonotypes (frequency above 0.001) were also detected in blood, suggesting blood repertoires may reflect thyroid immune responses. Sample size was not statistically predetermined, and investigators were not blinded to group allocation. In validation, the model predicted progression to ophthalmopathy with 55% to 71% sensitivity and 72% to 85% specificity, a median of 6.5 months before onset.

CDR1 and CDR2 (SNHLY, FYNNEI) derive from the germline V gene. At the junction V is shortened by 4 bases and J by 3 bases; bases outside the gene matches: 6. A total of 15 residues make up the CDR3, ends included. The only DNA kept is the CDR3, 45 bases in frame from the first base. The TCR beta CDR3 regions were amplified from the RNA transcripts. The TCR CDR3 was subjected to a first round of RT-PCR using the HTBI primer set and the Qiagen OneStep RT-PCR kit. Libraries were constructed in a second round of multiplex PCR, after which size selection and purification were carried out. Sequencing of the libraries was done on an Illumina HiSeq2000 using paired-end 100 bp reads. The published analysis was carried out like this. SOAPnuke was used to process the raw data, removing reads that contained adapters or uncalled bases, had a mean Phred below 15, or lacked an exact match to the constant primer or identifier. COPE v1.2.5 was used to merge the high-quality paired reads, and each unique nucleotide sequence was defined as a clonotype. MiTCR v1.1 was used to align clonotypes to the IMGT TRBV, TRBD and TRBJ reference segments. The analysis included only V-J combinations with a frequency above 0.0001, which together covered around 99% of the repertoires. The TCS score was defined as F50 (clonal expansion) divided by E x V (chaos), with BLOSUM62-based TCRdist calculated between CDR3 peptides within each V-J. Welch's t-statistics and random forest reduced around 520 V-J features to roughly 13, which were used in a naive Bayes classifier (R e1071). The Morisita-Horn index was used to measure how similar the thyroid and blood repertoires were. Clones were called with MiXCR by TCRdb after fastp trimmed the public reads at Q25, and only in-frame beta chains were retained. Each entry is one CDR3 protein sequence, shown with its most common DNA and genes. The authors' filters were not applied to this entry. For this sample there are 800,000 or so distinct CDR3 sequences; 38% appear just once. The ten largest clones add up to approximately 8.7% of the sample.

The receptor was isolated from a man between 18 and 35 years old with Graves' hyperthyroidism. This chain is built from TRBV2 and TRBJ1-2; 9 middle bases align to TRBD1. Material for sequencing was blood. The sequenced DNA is TGTGCCAGCAGTGCCTTGGACAGGGGATACTATGGCTACACCCTC. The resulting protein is CASSALDRGYYGYTL.